This T cell receptor beta chain was obtained from a study of beta chain features in type 1 diabetes. Findings and limits, study-wide: Type 1 diabetes patients had VDJ junctions that carried fewer insertions and more deletions. Type 1 diabetes patients showed a moderate but significant shortening of TCRB CDR3s in all four CD4+ subsets.

Isolated RNA was reverse transcribed in full, so expressed TCRB transcripts were sequenced. Here immunoSEQ multiplex PCR was the method, and the copy in TCRdb shows in-frame clones only, minus some. The sample has fewer than 110,000 clones, around 30% seen once. This clone was seen a handful of times. Its antigen remains unidentified. Donors contributed one heparinised blood draw apiece, averaging approximately 120 mL. This CDR3 spans 15 amino acids. Germline CDR1 and CDR2: LNHDA and SQIVND (reference sequence). V lost 5 bases and J lost 0, with 8 bases in between. The sequencing input was central memory CD4+ T cells from blood. The sequence derives from a woman under 30 with type 1 diabetes. The chain has TRBV19 and TRBJ2-6; a possible D gene is TRBD1 (6 bases). CDR3 DNA: TGTGCCAGTAGTGACAGGTACTCTGGGGCCAACGTCCTGACTTTC. Its protein product is CASSDRYSGANVLTF.